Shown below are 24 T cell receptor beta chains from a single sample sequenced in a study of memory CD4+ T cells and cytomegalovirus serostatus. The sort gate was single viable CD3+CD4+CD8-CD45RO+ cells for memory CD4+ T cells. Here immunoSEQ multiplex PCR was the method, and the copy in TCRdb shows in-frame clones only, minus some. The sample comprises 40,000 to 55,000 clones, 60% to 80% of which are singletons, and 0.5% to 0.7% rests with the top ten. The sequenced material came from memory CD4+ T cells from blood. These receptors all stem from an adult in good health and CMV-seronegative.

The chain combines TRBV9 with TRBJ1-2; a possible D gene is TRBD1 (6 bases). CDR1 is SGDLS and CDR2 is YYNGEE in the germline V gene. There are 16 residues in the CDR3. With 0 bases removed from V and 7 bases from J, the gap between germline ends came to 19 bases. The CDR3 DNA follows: TGTGCCAGCAGCGTAGCGGCCCAGGGGCAGGCGCCTGGCTACACCTTC. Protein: CASSVAAQGQAPGYTF.

CDR3 DNA sequence: TGTGCCACCAGCAGGGGACAGGGGTCGTACAATGAGCAGTTCTTC. It specifies CATSRGQGSYNEQFF. The V call is TRBV15, the J call TRBJ2-1, with 10 positions matching TRBD1. Germline trimming cut 3 bases from V and 4 bases from J; bases unmatched to any gene: 3. There are 15 residues in the CDR3. CDR1 is LNHNV and CDR2 is YYDKDF in the germline V gene (reference sequence).

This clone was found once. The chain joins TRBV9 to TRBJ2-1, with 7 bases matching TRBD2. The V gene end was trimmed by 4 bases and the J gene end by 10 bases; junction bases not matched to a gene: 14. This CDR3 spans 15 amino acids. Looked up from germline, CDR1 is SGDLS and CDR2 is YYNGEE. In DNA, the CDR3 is TGTGCCAGCAGCCTAACTAGCGCCGGCCACTTGGAGCAGTTCTTC. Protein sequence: CASSLTSAGHLEQFF.

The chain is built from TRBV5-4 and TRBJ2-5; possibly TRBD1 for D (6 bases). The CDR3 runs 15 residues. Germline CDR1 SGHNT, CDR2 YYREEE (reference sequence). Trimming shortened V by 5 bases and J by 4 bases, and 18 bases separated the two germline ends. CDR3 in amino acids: CASSPDSPLRETQYF. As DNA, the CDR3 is TGTGCCAGCAGTCCGGACAGCCCTTTGAGAGAGACCCAGTACTTC.

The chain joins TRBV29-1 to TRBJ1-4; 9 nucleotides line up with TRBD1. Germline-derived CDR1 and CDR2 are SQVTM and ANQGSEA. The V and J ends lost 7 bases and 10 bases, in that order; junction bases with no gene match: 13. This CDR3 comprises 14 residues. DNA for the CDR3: TGCAGCGCCGAACGGACAGGGGAAGGGGGAAAACTGTTTTTT. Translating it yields CSAERTGEGGKLFF.

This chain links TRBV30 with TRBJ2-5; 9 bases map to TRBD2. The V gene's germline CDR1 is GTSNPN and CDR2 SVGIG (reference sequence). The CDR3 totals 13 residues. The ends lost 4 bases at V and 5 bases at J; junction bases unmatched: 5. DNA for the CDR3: TGTGCCTGGACCTTAGCGGGAGCTGAGACCCAGTACTTC. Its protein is CAWTLAGAETQYF.

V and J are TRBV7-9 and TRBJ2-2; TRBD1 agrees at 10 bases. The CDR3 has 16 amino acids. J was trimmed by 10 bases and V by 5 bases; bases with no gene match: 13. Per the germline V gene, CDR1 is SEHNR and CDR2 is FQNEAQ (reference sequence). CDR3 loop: CASSPGTGVLGAELFF. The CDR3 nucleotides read TGTGCCAGCAGCCCTGGGACAGGGGTCCTCGGGGCGGAGCTGTTTTTT. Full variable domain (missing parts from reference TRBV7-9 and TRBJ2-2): DTGVSQNPRHKITKRGQNVTFRCDPISEHNRLYWYRQTLGQGPEFLTYFQNEAQLEKSRLLSDRFSAERPKGSFSTLEIQRTEQGDSAMYLCASSPGTGVLGAELFFGEGSRLTVL.

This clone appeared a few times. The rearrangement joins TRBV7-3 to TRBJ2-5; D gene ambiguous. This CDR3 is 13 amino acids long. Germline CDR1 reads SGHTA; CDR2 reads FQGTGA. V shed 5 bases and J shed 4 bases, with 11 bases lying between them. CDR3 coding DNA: TGTGCCAGCAGCCCCGCTGGTGGAGAGACCCAGTACTTC. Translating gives CASSPAGGETQYF.

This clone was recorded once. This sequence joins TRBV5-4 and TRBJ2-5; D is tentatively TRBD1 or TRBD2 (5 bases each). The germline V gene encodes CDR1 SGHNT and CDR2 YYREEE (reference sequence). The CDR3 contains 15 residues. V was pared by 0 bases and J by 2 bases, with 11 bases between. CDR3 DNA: TGTGCCAGCAGCTTGGCCTATGGGGGACAAGAGACCCAGTACTTC. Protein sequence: CASSLAYGGQETQYF.

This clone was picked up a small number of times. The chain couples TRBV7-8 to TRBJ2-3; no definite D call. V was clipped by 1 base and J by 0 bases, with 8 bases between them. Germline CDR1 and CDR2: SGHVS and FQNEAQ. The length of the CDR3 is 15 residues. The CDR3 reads CASSLETASTDTQYF. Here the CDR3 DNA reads TGTGCCAGCAGCTTAGAGACCGCTAGCACAGATACGCAGTATTTT.

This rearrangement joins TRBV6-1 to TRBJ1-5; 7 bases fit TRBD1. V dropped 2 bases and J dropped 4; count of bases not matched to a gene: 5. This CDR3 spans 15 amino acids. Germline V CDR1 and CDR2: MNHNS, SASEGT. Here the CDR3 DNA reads TGTGCCAGCAGTGAAATAGGGGACAGAAATCAGCCCCAGCATTTT. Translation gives CASSEIGDRNQPQHF.

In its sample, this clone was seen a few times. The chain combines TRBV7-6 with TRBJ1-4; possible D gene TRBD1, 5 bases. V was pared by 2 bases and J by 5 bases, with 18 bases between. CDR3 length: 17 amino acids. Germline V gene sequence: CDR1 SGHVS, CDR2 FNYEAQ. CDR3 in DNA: TGTGCCAGCAGCTTAACGCCATGGCAGGGAGGAAATGAAAAACTGTTTTTT. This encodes CASSLTPWQGGNEKLFF.

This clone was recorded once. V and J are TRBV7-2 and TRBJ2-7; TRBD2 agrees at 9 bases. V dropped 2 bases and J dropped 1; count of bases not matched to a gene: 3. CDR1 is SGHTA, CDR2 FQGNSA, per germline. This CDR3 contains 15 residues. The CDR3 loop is CASSLLAGESYEQYF. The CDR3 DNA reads TGTGCCAGCAGCTTATTAGCGGGAGAATCCTACGAGCAGTACTTC.

The CDR3 region has the DNA TGTGCCAGCGCTCCGCGGAGGGTTCCTGAAGCTTTCTTT. Amino acid sequence: CASAPRRVPEAFF. The rearrangement joins TRBV2 to TRBJ1-1; D call uncertain. The CDR3 runs 13 residues. Per germline, CDR1 SNHLY and CDR2 FYNNEI. The V and J ends lost 8 bases and 6 bases respectively, with 16 bases between them. The entire variable domain, with the rest obtained from reference TRBV2 and TRBJ1-1, is as follows: EPEVTQTPSHQVTQMGQEVILRCVPISNHLYFYWYRQILGQKVEFLVSFYNNEISEKSEIFDDQFSVERPDGSNFTLKIRSTKLEDSAMYFCASAPRRVPEAFFGQGTRLTVV.

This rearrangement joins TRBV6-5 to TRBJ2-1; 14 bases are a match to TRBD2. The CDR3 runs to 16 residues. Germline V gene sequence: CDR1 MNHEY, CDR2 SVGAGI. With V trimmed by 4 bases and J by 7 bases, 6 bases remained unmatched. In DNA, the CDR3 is TGTGCCAGCAGTTCCCCGACTAGCGGGAGGGCTAATGAGCAGTTCTTC. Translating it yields CASSSPTSGRANEQFF.

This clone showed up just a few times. CDR3 DNA sequence: TGTGCCAGCGGGATAGCGGGAGGGTACTCCTACGAGCAGTACTTC. This encodes CASGIAGGYSYEQYF. The J gene is TRBJ2-7, the V gene TRBV11-1; 11 bases are a match to TRBD2. The germline V gene has CDR1 SGHAT and CDR2 FQDESV (reference sequence). The CDR3 runs to 15 residues. Trimming took 8 bases from V and 0 from J; bases not matched to a gene: 6.

CDR3 DNA: TGTGCCAGCAGCTTAATTGGCGGGAGGGCCGGGGATACGCAGTATTTT. As protein: CASSLIGGRAGDTQYF. This chain uses TRBV7-3 with TRBJ2-3, with 9 bases identical to TRBD2. This CDR3 is built from 16 residues. Losses at the gene ends were 1 base for V and 6 bases for J; bases not matched to a gene: 8. Germline V gene data show CDR1 as SGHTA and CDR2 as FQGTGA.

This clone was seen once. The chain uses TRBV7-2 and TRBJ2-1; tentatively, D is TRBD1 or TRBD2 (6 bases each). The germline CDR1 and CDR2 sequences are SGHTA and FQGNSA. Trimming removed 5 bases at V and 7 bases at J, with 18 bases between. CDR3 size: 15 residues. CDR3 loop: CASSTSARGLNEQFF. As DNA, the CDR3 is TGTGCCAGCAGCACGTCCGCCAGGGGACTGAATGAGCAGTTCTTC.

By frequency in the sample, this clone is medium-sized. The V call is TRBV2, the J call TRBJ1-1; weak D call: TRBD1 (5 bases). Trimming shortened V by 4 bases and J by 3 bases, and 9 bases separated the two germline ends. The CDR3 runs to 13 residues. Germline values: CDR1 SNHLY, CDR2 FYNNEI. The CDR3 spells CASSAGGYTEAFF. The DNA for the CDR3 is TGTGCCAGCAGTGCCGGGGGATACACTGAAGCTTTCTTT.

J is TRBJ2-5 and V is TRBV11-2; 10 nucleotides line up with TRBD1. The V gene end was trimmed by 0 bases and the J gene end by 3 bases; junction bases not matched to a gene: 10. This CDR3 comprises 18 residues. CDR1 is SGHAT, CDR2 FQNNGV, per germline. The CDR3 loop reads CASSLDLGTGASEETQYF. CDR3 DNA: TGTGCCAGCAGCTTAGATCTAGGGACAGGGGCCAGCGAAGAGACCCAGTACTTC.

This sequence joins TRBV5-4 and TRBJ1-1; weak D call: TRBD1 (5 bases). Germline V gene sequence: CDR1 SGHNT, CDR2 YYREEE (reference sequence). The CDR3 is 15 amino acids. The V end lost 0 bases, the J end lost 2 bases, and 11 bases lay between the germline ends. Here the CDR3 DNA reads TGTGCCAGCAGCTTGGAAAACAGGCGAAACACTGAAGCTTTCTTT. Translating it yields CASSLENRRNTEAFF.

The CDR3 DNA reads as TGTGCCAGCTCAAGCGGGACAGGGACCTATGGCTACACCTTC. Encoded protein: CASSSGTGTYGYTF. The chain employs TRBV18 and TRBJ1-2; TRBD1 matches at 9 bases. This CDR3 region has 14 residues. The junction had 5 bases not matched to a gene; V was cut back by 5 bases and J by 4 bases. Germline-derived CDR1 and CDR2 are KGHSH and LQKENI.

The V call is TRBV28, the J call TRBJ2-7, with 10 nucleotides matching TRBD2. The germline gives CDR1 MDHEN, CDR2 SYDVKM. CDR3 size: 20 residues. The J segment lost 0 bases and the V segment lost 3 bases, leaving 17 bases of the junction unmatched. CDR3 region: CASSFQDPFSGRASSYEQYF. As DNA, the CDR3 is TGTGCCAGCAGTTTCCAGGACCCTTTCAGCGGGAGGGCCTCCTCCTACGAGCAGTACTTC. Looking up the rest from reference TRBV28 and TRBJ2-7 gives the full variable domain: DVKVTQSSRYLVKRTGEKVFLECVQDMDHENMFWYRQDPGLGLRLIYFSYDVKMKEKGDIPEGYSVSREKKERFSLILESASTNQTSMYLCASSFQDPFSGRASSYEQYFGPGTRLTVT.

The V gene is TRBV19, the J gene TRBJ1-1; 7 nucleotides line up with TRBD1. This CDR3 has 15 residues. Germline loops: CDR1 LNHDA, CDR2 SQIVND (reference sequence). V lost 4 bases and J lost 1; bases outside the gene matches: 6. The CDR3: CASSTSGQPNTEAFF. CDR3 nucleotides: TGTGCCAGTAGTACCTCGGGACAGCCGAACACTGAAGCTTTCTTT.